This record looks at one T cell receptor beta chain sequence and its context. Its antigen is still unknown. cDNA synthesis used the whole RNA isolate, giving expressed TCRB sequences. Sequenced naive, central memory and regulatory T cell samples produced an average of roughly 3.9 million reads. Profiled with immunoSEQ multiplex PCR; TCRdb holds only in-frame clones, not every one. The sample holds some 350,000 clones, approximately 15% seen once. The data originate from a study of beta chain features in type 1 diabetes. Trimming removed 7 bases from V and 12 bases from J; junction bases left unmatched: 15. The CDR3 totals 15 residues. CDR1 is SNHLY and CDR2 is FYNNEI in the germline V gene. Findings of the study overall: In patients and controls equally, PCR might favor templates that are shorter. Moderately but significantly shorter TCRB CDR3s were found in Type 1 diabetes patients in all four CD4+ subsets.

This chain connects TRBV2 to TRBJ2-1; 10 bases are a match to TRBD2. The sequence came from a woman in her late teens or twenties with type 1 diabetes. The material sequenced was naive CD4+ T cells from blood. The CDR3: CASKRGASGSLRQFF. In DNA, the CDR3 is TGTGCCAGCAAGCGTGGGGCTAGCGGGAGCCTCCGGCAGTTCTTC.